The sequence of this TCR beta chain was determined in a study of CD8 T cells in ankylosing spondylitis. Broader study findings: What seemed typical of ankylosing spondylitis blood was a TCR beta motif built from about 8 highly homologous variants. Disease-linked clones reportedly showed significant enrichment in matched ankylosing spondylitis synovial fluid. Reactive arthritis synovial fluid and blood previously showed some of these motif variants.

V was clipped by 5 bases and J by 3 bases; unmatched bases: 3. The CDR3 runs 13 residues. Quantitative 5'-RACE was performed with molecular barcodes, and it yielded the TCR beta libraries. Using its own MiXCR run on the 5' RACE reads, TCRdb lists one record per CDR3 protein. In the table there are approximately 250,000 distinct CDR3 sequences, roughly a tenth of which are singletons. In the case of this clonotype: Its antigen is not identified.

This sequence joins TRBV12-3 or TRBV12-4 and TRBJ2-5, with 7 bases matching TRBD1. Sequencing was carried out using blood, either unsorted or a sorted T cell fraction (not recorded which). The receptor was isolated from a male donor with ankylosing spondylitis or in good health (not recorded which). The chain's CDR3 is CASSADREETQYF. CDR3 sequence (DNA): TGTGCCAGCAGTGCTGACAGGGAAGAGACCCAGTACTTC.